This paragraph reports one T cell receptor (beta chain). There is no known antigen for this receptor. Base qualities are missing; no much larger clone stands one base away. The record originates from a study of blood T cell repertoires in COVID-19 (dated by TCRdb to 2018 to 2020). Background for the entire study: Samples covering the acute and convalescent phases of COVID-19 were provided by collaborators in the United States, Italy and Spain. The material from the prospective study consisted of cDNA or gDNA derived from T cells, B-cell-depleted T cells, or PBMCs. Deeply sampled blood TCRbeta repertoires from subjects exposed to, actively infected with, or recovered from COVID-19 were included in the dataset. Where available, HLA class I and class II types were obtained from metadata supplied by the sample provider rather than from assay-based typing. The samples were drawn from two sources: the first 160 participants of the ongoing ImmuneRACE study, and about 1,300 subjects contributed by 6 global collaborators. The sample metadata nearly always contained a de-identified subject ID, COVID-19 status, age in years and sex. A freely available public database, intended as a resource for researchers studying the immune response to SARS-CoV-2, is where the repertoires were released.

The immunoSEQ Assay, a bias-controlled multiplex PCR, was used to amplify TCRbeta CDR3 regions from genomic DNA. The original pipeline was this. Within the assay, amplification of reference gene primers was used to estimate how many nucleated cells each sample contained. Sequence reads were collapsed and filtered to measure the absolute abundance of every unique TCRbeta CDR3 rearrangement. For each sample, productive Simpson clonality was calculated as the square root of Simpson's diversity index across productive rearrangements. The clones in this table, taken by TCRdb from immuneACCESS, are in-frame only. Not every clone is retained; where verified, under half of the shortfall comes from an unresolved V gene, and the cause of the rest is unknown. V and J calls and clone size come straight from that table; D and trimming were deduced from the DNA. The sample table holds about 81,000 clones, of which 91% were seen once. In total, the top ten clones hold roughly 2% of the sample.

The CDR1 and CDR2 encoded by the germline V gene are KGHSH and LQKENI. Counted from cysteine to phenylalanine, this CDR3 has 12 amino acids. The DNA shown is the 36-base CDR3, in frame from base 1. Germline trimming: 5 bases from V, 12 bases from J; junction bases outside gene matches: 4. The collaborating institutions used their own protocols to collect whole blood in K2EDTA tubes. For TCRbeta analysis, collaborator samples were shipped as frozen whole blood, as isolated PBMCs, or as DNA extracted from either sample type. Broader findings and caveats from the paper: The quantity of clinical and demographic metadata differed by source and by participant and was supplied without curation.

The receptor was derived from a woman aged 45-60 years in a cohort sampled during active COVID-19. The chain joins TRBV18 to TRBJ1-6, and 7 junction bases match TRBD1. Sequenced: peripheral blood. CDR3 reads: CASSIQGGPLHF. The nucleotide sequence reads TGTGCCAGCTCAATTCAGGGGGGACCCCTCCACTTT.